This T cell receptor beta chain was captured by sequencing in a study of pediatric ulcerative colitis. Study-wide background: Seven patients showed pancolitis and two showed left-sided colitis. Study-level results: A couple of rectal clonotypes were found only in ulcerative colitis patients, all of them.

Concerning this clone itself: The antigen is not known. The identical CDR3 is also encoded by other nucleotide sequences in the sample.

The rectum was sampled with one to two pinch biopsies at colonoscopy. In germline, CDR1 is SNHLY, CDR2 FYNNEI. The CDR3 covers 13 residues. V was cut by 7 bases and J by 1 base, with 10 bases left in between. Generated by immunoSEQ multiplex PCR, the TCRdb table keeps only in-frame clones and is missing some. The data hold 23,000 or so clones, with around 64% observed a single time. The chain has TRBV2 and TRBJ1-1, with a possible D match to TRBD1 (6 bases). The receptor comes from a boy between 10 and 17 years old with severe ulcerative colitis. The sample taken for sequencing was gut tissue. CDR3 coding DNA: TGTGCCAGCACTAGGGGGGGGAACACTGAAGCTTTCTTT. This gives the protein CASTRGGNTEAFF.